This TCR beta chain stems from a study of blood T cell repertoires in COVID-19. Overall study context: T cells, B-cell-depleted T cells, or PBMCs supplied cDNA or gDNA.

Cohort 3 recovery required two negative PCRs, clearance, or symptom resolution. The V gene lost 4 bases and the J gene lost 0 bases, with 10 bases spanning the gap. CDR3 length: 14 amino acids. CDR1 SGHRS and CDR2 YFSETQ come from the germline V gene. Sequencing was performed with immunoSEQ multiplex PCR; in TCRdb, only in-frame clones are kept and a portion is missing. The repertoire has approximately 220,000 clones, 84% of them found once; the top ten carry about 7%. The chain carries TRBV5-1 and TRBJ1-2, with D unclear. The sample taken for sequencing was PBMCs or T cells enriched from blood (not recorded which). This receptor was obtained from a woman aged 40 to 50 who had recovered from COVID-19. CDR3 in DNA: TGCGCCAGCAGCAATACGGGGACTAACTATGGCTACACCTTC. Amino acid sequence: CASSNTGTNYGYTF.